Below are 26 T cell receptor beta chains sequenced from a single sample in a study of shared clonotypes between healthy human individuals. Clones were sequenced by immunoSEQ multiplex PCR, and TCRdb holds only the in-frame ones, with some missing. The data hold about 2.3 million clones, with approximately 90% observed a single time. Sequenced: naive CD4+ T cells from PBMCs. Indicated subset: CD45RA+ positively selected. All receptors derive from a young man in good health. Some clones in this sample may be carry-over from other donors' samples.

The CDR3 DNA reads as TGTGCCAGCTCCGACAGGGTCTCCCGGGGAGCTTTCTTT. Protein product: CASSDRVSRGAFF. The rearrangement uses TRBV6-5 and TRBJ1-1, with 7 bases lining up with TRBD1. The V and J ends lost 8 bases and 10 bases, in that order; junction bases with no gene match: 13. The CDR3 is 13 amino acids. The germline V gene has CDR1 MNHEY and CDR2 SVGAGI.

CDR3 in amino acids: CASSLDGGTYEQYF. The CDR3, as DNA: TGTGCCAGCAGCTTAGACGGCGGGACCTACGAGCAGTACTTC. The chain uses TRBV7-2 and TRBJ2-5; possibly TRBD2 for D (6 bases). The J call may be mistaken, given a closer DNA end match to TRBJ2-7. Germline assignment: CDR1 SGHTA and CDR2 FQGNSA. The CDR3 loop spans 14 amino acids.

This clone was seen only a few times. J is TRBJ1-5 and V is TRBV28; 9 nucleotides agree with TRBD1. Germline-derived CDR1 and CDR2 are MDHEN and SYDVKM. The CDR3 contains 14 residues. After removal of 6 bases from V and 7 bases from J, the junction contained 7 bases not matched to a gene. The CDR3 spells CASREQGARQPQHF. The CDR3 DNA reads TGTGCCAGCAGAGAACAGGGGGCGCGACAGCCCCAGCATTTT.

The rearrangement uses TRBV5-1 and TRBJ2-7, with 9 bases identical to TRBD2. J lost 3 bases, V lost 0 bases, and 10 bases had no gene match. The germline V gene encodes CDR1 SGHRS and CDR2 YFSETQ. This CDR3 spans 17 amino acids. The CDR3 DNA is TGCGCCAGCAGCTTGGGACTAGCGGTCGGAAGGAACTACGAGCAGTACTTC. It codes for CASSLGLAVGRNYEQYF.

The CDR3: CASSELVRGPGNTEAFF. The CDR3 DNA follows: TGTGCCAGCAGTGAATTGGTCAGGGGACCTGGAAACACTGAAGCTTTCTTT. This chain joins TRBV2 and TRBJ1-1; TRBD1 might be the D (6 bases). The V and J ends lost 2 bases and 2 bases respectively, with 18 bases between them. The germline V gene has CDR1 SNHLY and CDR2 FYNNEI. The CDR3 totals 17 residues.

This clone occurred once. The chain employs TRBV11-2 and TRBJ2-2; unclear D gene. V lost 5 bases, J lost 9 bases, and 10 bases lay in between. CDR1 SGHAT and CDR2 FQNNGV come from the germline V gene. This CDR3 has 12 amino acids. The CDR3 reads CASSPLGRELFF. The CDR3 DNA is TGTGCCAGCAGCCCCCTCGGGCGGGAGCTGTTTTTT. The whole variable domain, remainder taken from reference TRBV11-2 and TRBJ2-2, is EAGVAQSPRYKIIEKRQSVAFWCNPISGHATLYWYQQILGQGPKLLIQFQNNGVVDDSQLPKDRFSAERLKGVDSTLKIQPAKLEDSAVYLCASSPLGRELFFGEGSRLTVL.

CDR3 in DNA: TGTGCCAGCAGCCATTTAGCGGGAGGCAATGAGCAGTTCTTC. Its translation is CASSHLAGGNEQFF. This chain joins TRBV4-2 and TRBJ2-1, with 10 bases fitting TRBD2. The CDR3 extends over 14 amino acids. The J segment lost 6 bases and the V segment lost 3 bases, leaving 2 bases of the junction unmatched. Germline-derived CDR1 and CDR2 are LGHNA and YNFKEQ.

The J gene is TRBJ2-3, the V gene TRBV15, with D possibly being TRBD2 (6 bases). The CDR3 is 14 residues long. The V end was cut by 5 bases, the J end by 0 bases, with 9 bases between. Germline CDR1 reads LNHNV; CDR2 reads YYDKDF (reference sequence). The CDR3 nucleotides are TGTGCCACCAGCGAGAGCGGGAGCACAGATACGCAGTATTTT. Its translation: CATSESGSTDTQYF. The variable domain in full, with the rest retrieved from reference TRBV15 and TRBJ2-3, is DAMVIQNPRYQVTQFGKPVTLSCSQTLNHNVMYWYQQKSSQAPKLLFHYYDKDFNNEADTPDNFQSRRPNTSFCFLDIRSPGLGDTAMYLCATSESGSTDTQYFGPGTRLTVL.

The chain uses TRBV7-8 and TRBJ1-1; tentatively, D is TRBD1 (6 bases). The CDR3 consists of 13 residues. Germline loops: CDR1 SGHVS, CDR2 FQNEAQ. The V gene lost 5 bases and the J gene lost 11 bases, with 18 bases spanning the gap. CDR3 nucleotide sequence: TGTGCCAGCAGCAAGGAGAACAGGGTCGCGGCTTTCTTT. Its translation: CASSKENRVAAFF.

The V call is TRBV28, the J call TRBJ1-2; no reliable D call. V lost 8 bases and J 0 bases, leaving 13 bases between the germline ends. Germline-derived CDR1 and CDR2 are MDHEN and SYDVKM. The CDR3 sequence is 14 residues long. The CDR3 loop reads CASFAVSANYGYTF. In DNA, the CDR3 is TGTGCCAGCTTTGCGGTTTCAGCTAACTATGGCTACACCTTC.

Turning to this clone: Other DNA sequences of this sample code for an identical CDR3. Here the CDR3 reads CASSSGLAGTDTQYF. The CDR3 nucleotides are TGTGCCAGCAGCTCTGGACTAGCGGGTACAGATACGCAGTATTTT. The chain is built from TRBV28 and TRBJ2-3; TRBD2 matches 11 bases. The V segment lost 6 bases and the J segment 3 bases; nucleotides outside the gene matches: 5. CDR3 length equals 15 residues. Germline values: CDR1 MDHEN, CDR2 SYDVKM. Looking up the rest from reference TRBV28 and TRBJ2-3 gives the full variable domain: DVKVTQSSRYLVKRTGEKVFLECVQDMDHENMFWYRQDPGLGLRLIYFSYDVKMKEKGDIPEGYSVSREKKERFSLILESASTNQTSMYLCASSSGLAGTDTQYFGPGTRLTVL.

This rearrangement joins TRBV21-1 to TRBJ1-1; the listed D gene, TRBD1, was not tested against the DNA. TRBV21-1 is a recognized pseudogene. This CDR3 is built from 18 residues. CDR3 sequence reads: CASSFSETPGQGNTEAFF. The CDR3 DNA reads as TGTGCCAGCAGCTTCTCCGAGACGCCGGGCCAGGGTAACACTGAAGCTTTCTTT.

This chain joins TRBV4-2 and TRBJ2-5; TRBD1 might be the D (6 bases). Germline V gene data show CDR1 as LGHNA and CDR2 as YNFKEQ. The length of the CDR3 is 12 residues. Trimming took 4 bases from V and 3 from J, leaving 6 bases between them. CDR3: CASSRDKETQYF. CDR3 coding DNA: TGTGCCAGCAGCCGGGACAAAGAGACCCAGTACTTC.

Written as DNA, the CDR3 is TGTGCCAGCAGTGATGTGGGCGGCGGGGAGCTGTTTTTT. It is translated as CASSDVGGGELFF. V and J are TRBV6-1 and TRBJ2-2; D is undetermined. CDR1 and CDR2 (germline): MNHNS, SASEGT. Trimming shortened V by 3 bases and J by 7 bases, and 9 bases separated the two germline ends. The CDR3 consists of 13 residues.

The CDR3 sequence: CASSVDRTDTQYF. CDR3 nucleotide sequence: TGTGCCAGCAGCGTCGACCGCACAGATACGCAGTATTTT. This chain joins TRBV5-6 and TRBJ2-3; no definite D call. The CDR3 loop spans 13 amino acids. The germline gives CDR1 SGHDT, CDR2 YYEEEE. V lost 4 bases, J lost 1 base, and 7 bases lay in between.

This chain joins TRBV7-6 and TRBJ2-2, with 13 nucleotides matching TRBD2. The CDR3 runs 17 residues. CDR1 is SGHVS and CDR2 is FNYEAQ in the germline V gene. V lost 5 bases and J lost 4; bases outside the gene matches: 7. The CDR3 bases are TGTGCCAGCAGCCCCGGACTAGCGGGAGATATCACCGGGGAGCTGTTTTTT. Protein product: CASSPGLAGDITGELFF.

The V call is TRBV5-1, the J call TRBJ1-1, with D tentatively TRBD1 (5 bases). V was trimmed by 4 bases and J by 3 bases, leaving 13 bases between them. This CDR3 is 14 amino acids long. Germline CDR1 SGHRS, CDR2 YFSETQ. Here the CDR3 reads CASSRDPRDTEAFF. CDR3 coding DNA: TGCGCCAGCAGCCGGGACCCAAGGGACACTGAAGCTTTCTTT.

This chain uses TRBV30 with TRBJ2-1; possible D gene TRBD2, 6 bases. V lost 3 bases and J 8 bases, leaving 11 bases between the germline ends. Per germline, CDR1 GTSNPN and CDR2 SVGIG (reference sequence). CDR3 size: 12 residues. DNA for the CDR3: TGTGCCTGGAGCTTATGGGACTATGAGCAGTTCTTC. Translated, it gives CAWSLWDYEQFF.

Turning to this clone: The identical CDR3 is also encoded by other nucleotide sequences in the sample. The rearrangement links TRBV11-2 to TRBJ2-7, with TRBD2 matching over 7 bases. Germline lookup yields CDR1 SGHAT and CDR2 FQNNGV. J gave up 3 bases and V 5 bases, and 7 bases lay outside the gene matches. The CDR3 length is 14 residues. The CDR3 loop reads CASSRSGTYYEQYF. The CDR3 DNA reads TGTGCCAGCAGCCGGAGCGGGACTTACTACGAGCAGTACTTC.

Comments on this clone: The sample carries other DNA sequences with the same CDR3. The CDR3 region has the DNA TGTGCCAGTAGTATAGTGTCTGGGGCCAACGTCCTGACTTTC. Encoded protein: CASSIVSGANVLTF. The chain joins TRBV19 to TRBJ2-6, with D uncertain. CDR3 length: 14 residues. Germline loops: CDR1 LNHDA, CDR2 SQIVND (reference sequence). V was cut by 1 base and J by 1 base, with 2 bases left in between. Full variable domain (remainder filled in from reference TRBV19 and TRBJ2-6): DGGITQSPKYLFRKEGQNVTLSCEQNLNHDAMYWYRQDPGQGLRLIYYSQIVNDFQKGDIAEGYSVSREKKESFPLTVTSAQKNPTAFYLCASSIVSGANVLTFGAGSRLTVL.

The chain combines TRBV2 with TRBJ2-7; possible D gene TRBD2, 6 bases. Germline values: CDR1 SNHLY, CDR2 FYNNEI. The V gene lost 4 bases and the J gene lost 6 bases, with 22 bases spanning the gap. The length of the CDR3 is 16 residues. Here the CDR3 reads CASSVNWRGPRGEQYF. The DNA of the CDR3 is TGTGCCAGCAGTGTTAATTGGAGGGGCCCGCGGGGCGAGCAGTACTTC.

This chain links TRBV28 with TRBJ2-7; weak D call: TRBD1 (6 bases). Germline assignment: CDR1 MDHEN and CDR2 SYDVKM. V lost 10 bases to trimming and J lost 2 bases, with 18 bases between them. The CDR3 is 14 amino acids. CDR3 DNA: TGTGCCACCGTGGCCAGGGGTAGAGCCTACGAGCAGTACTTC. It codes for CATVARGRAYEQYF.

This chain connects TRBV10-3 to TRBJ2-7; D gene ambiguous. CDR3 size: 14 residues. V gave up 7 bases and J gave up 1 base, with 14 bases separating them. Germline CDR1 reads ENHRY; CDR2 reads SYGVKD. Here the CDR3 DNA reads TGTGCCATCACCCCCTCGCTCGATTCCTACGAGCAGTACTTC. Protein product: CAITPSLDSYEQYF.

The chain recombines TRBV5-1 with TRBJ2-7; weak D call: TRBD1 (6 bases). Trimming stripped 0 bases from V and 6 bases from J, with 10 bases between. Germline V lookup: CDR1 SGHRS, CDR2 YFSETQ. CDR3 length: 13 residues. CDR3 loop: CASSLVRTAEQYF. Here the CDR3 DNA reads TGCGCCAGCAGCTTGGTTAGGACAGCCGAGCAGTACTTC.

With regard to this clone: The same CDR3 arises from other DNA sequences in this sample as well. V and J are TRBV14 and TRBJ2-7, with a weak D call TRBD1 (6 bases). Germline V lookup: CDR1 SGHDN, CDR2 FVKESK. The ends were cut back, 4 bases at V and 2 bases at J, with 9 bases in the middle. CDR3 length: 13 amino acids. The CDR3 sequence: CASSRQVTYEQYF. Here the CDR3 DNA reads TGTGCCAGCAGCCGACAGGTTACCTACGAGCAGTACTTC.

The CDR3 here is CASKRGLVQYNEQFF. The CDR3 bases are TGTGCCAGCAAACGGGGACTAGTACAATACAATGAGCAGTTCTTC. The chain links TRBV2 to TRBJ2-1; 8 bases map to TRBD2. The CDR3 totals 15 residues. Germline CDR1 and CDR2: SNHLY and FYNNEI. J gave up 4 bases and V 7 bases, and 9 bases lay outside the gene matches.